The rows below give T cell receptor beta chains drawn from one sample of a study of T cell repertoires in cytomegalovirus infection. TCRdb reprocessed the reads via MiXCR and lists one record per CDR3 protein. This sample yields a few hundred thousand distinct CDR3 sequences, of which around 40% are seen a single time; around 50% belongs to the top ten. These receptors lack a known antigen. The material sequenced was cultured PBMCs, taken from culture after CMV antigen stimulation. Every receptor here comes from a human donor in good health (CMV status not recorded). Some clones in this sample may be carry-over from other donors' samples. CDR3s include the opening cysteine and the closing phenylalanine or tryptophan. The D gene is left open where the match is weak. The size entry is marked missing in some rows and otherwise reads once, few, many or a size class.

abundance	d_gene	v_gene	j_gene	CDR3nt	CDR3aa
.	.	TRBV12-3/TRBV12-4	TRBJ2-1	TGTGCCACAGGCCGAAGGACAGACTACTACAATGAGCAGTTCTTC	CATGRRTDYYNEQFF
few	TRBD1	TRBV4-1	TRBJ1-6	TGCGCCAGCACCCGGACAGGAACGAGTTCACCCCTCCACTTT	CASTRTGTSSPLHF
many	.	TRBV7-2	TRBJ1-1	TGTGCCAGCAGCGCCTACACTGAAGCTTTCTTT	CASSAYTEAFF
few	TRBD1	TRBV19	TRBJ2-7	TGTGCCAGTAGTACGGGACAGGGGGCGGGCCACGAGCAGTACTTC	CASSTGQGAGHEQYF
few	TRBD1	TRBV6-6	TRBJ2-7	TGTGCCAGCAGTTACCAGGGGGTTCCCTACGAGCAGTACTTC	CASSYQGVPYEQYF
.	.	TRBV7-2	TRBJ1-1	TGTGCCAGCAGCCGTGGCGGGGAGGGCACTGAAGCTTTCTTT	CASSRGGEGTEAFF
.	.	TRBV24-1	TRBJ1-2	TGTGCCACCAGTAACACAGACTATGGCTACACCTTC	CATSNTDYGYTF
few	TRBD2	TRBV7-2	TRBJ2-1	TGTGCCAGCAGCCGAAACTCCGGGACTAGGGGCGATGAGCAGTTCTTC	CASSRNSGTRGDEQFF
.	.	TRBV6-6	TRBJ1-3	TGTGCCAGCAGCCCTACGGGAAACACCATATATTTT	CASSPTGNTIYF
.	TRBD2	TRBV12-3/TRBV12-4	TRBJ2-3	TGTGCCAGCAGACACTCTAGCGGCAACACAGATACGCAGTATTTT	CASRHSSGNTDTQYF
.	.	TRBV12-3/TRBV12-4	TRBJ2-7	TGTGCCAGCAGTCCGCCGGGACTCTTTGAAGAGCAGTACTTC	CASSPPGLFEEQYF
few	TRBD1	TRBV12-3/TRBV12-4	TRBJ1-1	TGTGCCAGCAGTACCAGACAGGGGTGGGAGAACACTGAAGCTTTCTTT	CASSTRQGWENTEAFF
few	.	TRBV7-6	TRBJ2-1	TGTGCCAGCAGCTTAGGATTCGGAGGGTCGAGGAATGAGCAGTTCTTC	CASSLGFGGSRNEQFF
few	.	TRBV19	TRBJ2-4	TGTGCCAGTAGCCCTCCCGGCAGGAGCAAAAACATTCAGTACTTC	CASSPPGRSKNIQYF
.	.	TRBV2	TRBJ2-3	TGTGCCAGCAGTGAAGGAAACCAGGGGAGCCTTACGCAGTATTTT	CASSEGNQGSLTQYF
few	TRBD1	TRBV2	TRBJ1-1	TGTGCCAGCAGTGTGACAGGGGGCCTCACTGAAGCTTTCTTT	CASSVTGGLTEAFF
.	.	TRBV7-8	TRBJ1-5	TGTGCCAGCACCCGGAGGGGGGGGGACCAGCCCCAGCATTTT	CASTRRGGDQPQHF
once	.	TRBV20-1	TRBJ1-1	TGCAGTGCTAGTCAGGAGAACACTGAAGCTTTCTTT	CSASQENTEAFF
.	.	TRBV5-1	TRBJ1-1	TGCGCCAGCGGAGGGGCCGGGACGGAAAAGAGTGAAGCTTTCTTT	CASGGAGTEKSEAFF
many	.	TRBV7-2	TRBJ2-3	TGTGCCAGCAGCCCGACTACCTACACAGATACGCAGTATTTT	CASSPTTYTDTQYF
.	.	TRBV6-1	TRBJ2-3	TGTGCCAGCAGTAAAGATTCTGAGAGAGATACGCAGTATTTT	CASSKDSERDTQYF